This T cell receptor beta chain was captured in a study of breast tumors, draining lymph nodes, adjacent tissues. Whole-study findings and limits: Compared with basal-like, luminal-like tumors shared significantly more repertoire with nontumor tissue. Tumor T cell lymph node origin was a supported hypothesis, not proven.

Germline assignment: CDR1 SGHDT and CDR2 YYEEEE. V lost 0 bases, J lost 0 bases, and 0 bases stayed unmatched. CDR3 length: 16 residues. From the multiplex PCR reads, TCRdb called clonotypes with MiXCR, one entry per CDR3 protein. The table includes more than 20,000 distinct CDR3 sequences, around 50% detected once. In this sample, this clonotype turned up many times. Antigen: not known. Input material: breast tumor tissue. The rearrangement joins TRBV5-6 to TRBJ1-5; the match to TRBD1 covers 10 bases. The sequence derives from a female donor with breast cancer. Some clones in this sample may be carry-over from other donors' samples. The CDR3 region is CASSLGTGGSNQPQHF. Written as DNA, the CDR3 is TGTGCCAGCAGCTTGGGGACAGGGGGTAGCAATCAGCCCCAGCATTTT.